A selection of T cell receptor beta chains follows, all from one sample in a study of T cells after yellow fever vaccination. Each CDR3 protein is one row after TCRdb ran MiXCR on the 5' RACE reads. The sample yields hundreds of thousands of distinct CDR3 sequences, just over 20% seen once. This specimen consisted of PBMCs, obtained less than 25 days after the first yellow fever vaccination. The receptors were gathered from a man younger than 35 who received the YFV17D yellow fever vaccine. Both conserved end residues are part of each CDR3. Fields, in order: clone size, J gene, V gene, D gene, CDR3 protein, CDR3 DNA. D genes are given only for firm matches. Clone sizes are given selectively: once, few, many, or a class where the clone is expanded.

clone_size: NA
j_call: TRBJ1-5
v_call: TRBV20-1
d_call: TRBD1
cdr3_aa: CSASADRGQPQHF
cdr3_nt: TGCAGTGCTAGTGCGGACAGGGGACAGCCCCAGCATTTT

clone_size: NA
j_call: TRBJ1-1
v_call: TRBV21-1
d_call: NA
cdr3_aa: CASSKERQNEAFF
cdr3_nt: TGTGCCAGCAGCAAAGAACGGCAGAATGAAGCTTTCTTT

clone_size: NA
j_call: TRBJ2-1
v_call: TRBV12-3/TRBV12-4
d_call: TRBD2
cdr3_aa: CASRPLAGDNEQFF
cdr3_nt: TGTGCCAGCAGACCACTAGCGGGGGATAATGAGCAGTTCTTC

clone_size: NA
j_call: TRBJ2-7
v_call: TRBV7-6
d_call: NA
cdr3_aa: CASGIAYEQYF
cdr3_nt: TGTGCCAGCGGGATCGCCTACGAGCAGTACTTC

clone_size: many
j_call: TRBJ2-2
v_call: TRBV7-2
d_call: NA
cdr3_aa: CASSRGPGNTGELFF
cdr3_nt: TGTGCCAGCAGCAGAGGGCCAGGGAACACCGGGGAGCTGTTTTTT

clone_size: NA
j_call: TRBJ2-2
v_call: TRBV5-1
d_call: TRBD2
cdr3_aa: CASSPTRSGGTGELFF
cdr3_nt: TGCGCCAGCAGCCCAACTCGGAGCGGGGGTACCGGGGAGCTGTTTTTT

clone_size: NA
j_call: TRBJ2-3
v_call: TRBV7-2
d_call: NA
cdr3_aa: CASSGAVTSTDTQYF
cdr3_nt: TGTGCCAGCAGCGGAGCAGTCACTAGCACAGATACGCAGTATTTT

clone_size: NA
j_call: TRBJ1-5
v_call: TRBV19
d_call: NA
cdr3_aa: CAIGPMNQPQHF
cdr3_nt: TGTGCCATAGGGCCCATGAATCAGCCCCAGCATTTT

clone_size: few
j_call: TRBJ1-1
v_call: TRBV11-2
d_call: TRBD1
cdr3_aa: CASSRGRQGSSPRGTEAFF
cdr3_nt: TGTGCCAGCAGCCGCGGAAGACAGGGGTCATCCCCCCGTGGGACTGAAGCTTTCTTT

clone_size: NA
j_call: TRBJ2-2
v_call: TRBV5-1
d_call: NA
cdr3_aa: CASSLRQGSGELFF
cdr3_nt: TGCGCCAGCAGCTTGCGCCAGGGAAGCGGGGAGCTGTTTTTT

clone_size: NA
j_call: TRBJ2-5
v_call: TRBV5-1
d_call: NA
cdr3_aa: CASSRDPSETQYF
cdr3_nt: TGCGCCAGCAGTCGGGACCCGTCGGAGACCCAGTACTTC

clone_size: few
j_call: TRBJ2-2
v_call: TRBV4-3
d_call: NA
cdr3_aa: CASSPGGGSAGTGELFF
cdr3_nt: TGCGCCAGCAGCCCAGGGGGAGGAAGCGCAGGGACCGGGGAGCTGTTTTTT

clone_size: few
j_call: TRBJ2-7
v_call: TRBV20-1
d_call: TRBD1
cdr3_aa: CSANRDSTYEQYF
cdr3_nt: TGCAGTGCTAACCGGGACAGTACTTACGAGCAGTACTTC

clone_size: few
j_call: TRBJ2-5
v_call: TRBV5-1
d_call: NA
cdr3_aa: CASSTRGFGETQYF
cdr3_nt: TGCGCCAGCAGCACGAGGGGGTTTGGAGAGACCCAGTACTTC

clone_size: few
j_call: TRBJ2-7
v_call: TRBV6-5
d_call: NA
cdr3_aa: CASSYSLRAYYEQYF
cdr3_nt: TGTGCCAGCAGTTACTCCCTCCGGGCTTACTACGAGCAGTACTTC

clone_size: few
j_call: TRBJ2-7
v_call: TRBV7-7
d_call: TRBD1
cdr3_aa: CASSPTGAEYEQYF
cdr3_nt: TGTGCCAGCAGCCCCACAGGGGCTGAATACGAGCAGTACTTC

clone_size: few
j_call: TRBJ2-6
v_call: TRBV5-1
d_call: NA
cdr3_aa: CASSLEGTSWGANVLTF
cdr3_nt: TGCGCCAGCAGCTTGGAGGGCACCTCTTGGGGGGCCAACGTCCTGACTTTC

clone_size: few
j_call: TRBJ1-5
v_call: TRBV20-1
d_call: NA
cdr3_aa: CSATQGLEQPQHF
cdr3_nt: TGCAGTGCCACCCAGGGGTTAGAGCAGCCCCAGCATTTT

clone_size: NA
j_call: TRBJ1-2
v_call: TRBV7-8
d_call: NA
cdr3_aa: CASSSGWFGYTF
cdr3_nt: TGTGCCAGCAGCTCCGGGTGGTTCGGCTACACCTTC

clone_size: NA
j_call: TRBJ2-5
v_call: TRBV10-3
d_call: TRBD1
cdr3_aa: CAITRTGGYQETQYF
cdr3_nt: TGTGCCATCACCCGGACAGGGGGCTATCAAGAGACCCAGTACTTC

clone_size: NA
j_call: TRBJ2-5
v_call: TRBV6-2/TRBV6-3
d_call: TRBD2
cdr3_aa: CASSYAGDQETQYF
cdr3_nt: TGTGCCAGCAGTTACGCGGGGGACCAAGAGACCCAGTACTTC

clone_size: many
j_call: TRBJ1-3
v_call: TRBV20-1
d_call: NA
cdr3_aa: CSARGAGFVYF
cdr3_nt: TGCAGTGCTAGAGGAGCCGGATTTGTATATTTT

clone_size: few
j_call: TRBJ2-2
v_call: TRBV28
d_call: NA
cdr3_aa: CASISRTGELFF
cdr3_nt: TGTGCCAGCATCTCCCGCACCGGGGAGCTGTTTTTT

clone_size: few
j_call: TRBJ1-1
v_call: TRBV6-5
d_call: NA
cdr3_aa: CASSYELGDTEAFF
cdr3_nt: TGTGCCAGCAGTTACGAATTGGGGGACACTGAAGCTTTCTTT

clone_size: few
j_call: TRBJ2-3
v_call: TRBV3-1
d_call: NA
cdr3_aa: CASSPQTGTDTQYF
cdr3_nt: TGTGCCAGCAGCCCACAAACTGGCACAGATACGCAGTATTTT

clone_size: NA
j_call: TRBJ2-3
v_call: TRBV5-1
d_call: TRBD2
cdr3_aa: CASSPSGGLTDTQYF
cdr3_nt: TGCGCCAGCAGCCCTAGCGGGGGCCTCACAGATACGCAGTATTTT

clone_size: NA
j_call: TRBJ2-7
v_call: TRBV2
d_call: TRBD1
cdr3_aa: CASSGSRQGAYEQYF
cdr3_nt: TGTGCCAGCAGTGGATCCCGGCAGGGGGCGTACGAGCAGTACTTC

clone_size: NA
j_call: TRBJ2-1
v_call: TRBV29-1
d_call: TRBD2
cdr3_aa: CSVVGGLYYNEQFF
cdr3_nt: TGCAGCGTGGTCGGGGGGTTATACTACAATGAGCAGTTCTTC

clone_size: few
j_call: TRBJ2-5
v_call: TRBV4-3
d_call: TRBD2
cdr3_aa: CASSPIGGEKTQYF
cdr3_nt: TGCGCCAGCAGCCCGATCGGGGGGGAGAAGACCCAGTACTTC

clone_size: NA
j_call: TRBJ2-3
v_call: TRBV20-1
d_call: TRBD2
cdr3_aa: CSARILAGGLDTQYF
cdr3_nt: TGCAGTGCTAGAATCCTAGCGGGGGGCCTGGATACGCAGTATTTT

clone_size: NA
j_call: TRBJ2-5
v_call: TRBV7-2
d_call: TRBD2
cdr3_aa: CASSGPLAGFQETQYF
cdr3_nt: TGTGCCAGCAGCGGCCCCCTAGCGGGATTCCAAGAGACCCAGTACTTC

clone_size: NA
j_call: TRBJ2-7
v_call: TRBV9
d_call: TRBD1
cdr3_aa: CASSPRTGTGVYEQYF
cdr3_nt: TGTGCCAGCAGCCCTAGAACCGGGACAGGGGTGTACGAGCAGTACTTC

clone_size: once
j_call: TRBJ2-7
v_call: TRBV4-3
d_call: NA
cdr3_aa: CASSQEKGASWQYF
cdr3_nt: TGCGCCAGCAGCCAAGAGAAGGGAGCTTCATGGCAGTACTTC

clone_size: few
j_call: TRBJ1-5
v_call: TRBV6-1
d_call: NA
cdr3_aa: CASRSGGSNQPQHF
cdr3_nt: TGTGCCAGCAGATCGGGCGGTAGCAATCAGCCCCAGCATTTT

clone_size: NA
j_call: TRBJ2-1
v_call: TRBV10-3
d_call: NA
cdr3_aa: CAISVEGRHNEQFF
cdr3_nt: TGTGCCATCAGTGTAGAGGGGAGGCACAATGAGCAGTTCTTC

clone_size: NA
j_call: TRBJ1-1
v_call: TRBV18
d_call: NA
cdr3_aa: CASSRSGENTEAFF
cdr3_nt: TGTGCCAGCTCTAGATCCGGGGAGAACACTGAAGCTTTCTTT

clone_size: few
j_call: TRBJ1-6
v_call: TRBV9
d_call: NA
cdr3_aa: CASSVGGVSYNSPLHF
cdr3_nt: TGTGCCAGCAGCGTAGGTGGGGTGTCCTATAATTCACCCCTCCACTTT

clone_size: few
j_call: TRBJ2-4
v_call: TRBV4-3
d_call: NA
cdr3_aa: CASSQKQGLNIQYF
cdr3_nt: TGCGCCAGCAGCCAAAAACAGGGTTTAAACATTCAGTACTTC

clone_size: few
j_call: TRBJ2-1
v_call: TRBV5-1
d_call: TRBD1
cdr3_aa: CASSLEGRGNEQFF
cdr3_nt: TGCGCCAGCAGCTTGGAGGGCAGGGGGAATGAGCAGTTCTTC

clone_size: few
j_call: TRBJ2-5
v_call: TRBV7-2
d_call: NA
cdr3_aa: CASRRGGPQETQYF
cdr3_nt: TGTGCCAGCCGGCGAGGGGGGCCACAAGAGACCCAGTACTTC

clone_size: few
j_call: TRBJ2-3
v_call: TRBV20-1
d_call: NA
cdr3_aa: CSARGGAGGADTQYF
cdr3_nt: TGCAGTGCTAGAGGGGGTGCTGGGGGCGCAGATACGCAGTATTTT

clone_size: few
j_call: TRBJ1-6
v_call: TRBV12-5
d_call: TRBD1
cdr3_aa: CASGLRPGQGSSPLHF
cdr3_nt: TGTGCTAGTGGTCTACGCCCGGGACAGGGGTCCTCACCCCTCCACTTT

clone_size: few
j_call: TRBJ2-1
v_call: TRBV6-1
d_call: TRBD1
cdr3_aa: CAATGQGYNEQFF
cdr3_nt: TGTGCCGCCACGGGACAGGGTTACAATGAGCAGTTCTTC

clone_size: NA
j_call: TRBJ2-2
v_call: TRBV7-9
d_call: NA
cdr3_aa: CASSLTGPRNTGELFF
cdr3_nt: TGTGCCAGCAGCTTAACGGGGCCCCGGAACACCGGGGAGCTGTTTTTT